One sample yielded the 27 T cell receptor beta chains listed below, sequenced in a study of blood T cell repertoires in COVID-19. Sequencing was performed with immunoSEQ multiplex PCR; in TCRdb, only in-frame clones are kept and a portion is missing. Of 200,000 to 300,000 clones in the sample, roughly 86% are singletons; the top ten hold less than 4%. Sequenced sample: PBMCs or T cells enriched from blood (not recorded which). The receptors stem from a woman in her thirties or forties with acute COVID-19.

V usage is TRBV19 and J usage is TRBJ1-5; 7 bases map to TRBD1. This CDR3 is 16 amino acids long. The ends lost 6 bases at V and 5 bases at J; junction bases unmatched: 13. CDR1 is LNHDA, CDR2 SQIVND, per germline (reference sequence). CDR3 region: CASSHGDSKTYQPQHF. CDR3 nucleotide sequence: TGTGCCAGTAGCCACGGGGACAGCAAAACCTATCAGCCCCAGCATTTT.

The chain is built from TRBV7-9 and TRBJ2-7; D is ambiguous. The V end was cut by 5 bases, the J end by 3 bases, with 17 bases between. The CDR3 sequence is 15 residues long. From germline, CDR1 is SEHNR and CDR2 FQNEAQ (reference sequence). This CDR3 is CASSVTWIENYEQYF. CDR3 nucleotide sequence: TGTGCCAGCAGCGTGACTTGGATAGAAAACTACGAGCAGTACTTC.

This clone was seen more than once but under ten times. This chain links TRBV25-1 with TRBJ2-7; tentatively, D is TRBD2 (5 bases). Looked up from germline, CDR1 is MGHDK and CDR2 is SYGVNS. Trimming removed 1 base from V and 5 bases from J, with 18 bases in between. The CDR3 covers 16 residues. Written as DNA, the CDR3 is TGTGCCAGCAGTGAATTCGGCGTAGGGAGATCCCACGAGCAGTACTTC. Translated, it gives CASSEFGVGRSHEQYF.

The chain combines TRBV5-6 with TRBJ1-2, with 7 bases fitting TRBD1. This CDR3 has 15 residues. The germline CDR1 and CDR2 sequences are SGHDT and YYEEEE. V gave up 4 bases and J gave up 8 bases; unmatched junction bases: 14. The CDR3: CASSHASTGVRGYTF. CDR3 sequence (DNA): TGTGCCAGCAGCCACGCGTCAACAGGGGTTCGCGGCTACACCTTC.

This clone was recorded once. The CDR3 DNA reads as TGTGCCAGCGGACTAGCGGGACCTAATGAGCAGTTCTTC. It yields the protein CASGLAGPNEQFF. The gene calls are TRBV6-5 and TRBJ2-1; 12 nucleotides agree with TRBD2. The CDR3 is made up of 13 amino acids. Trimming took 8 bases from V and 7 from J; bases not matched to a gene: 3. Germline CDR1 is MNHEY and CDR2 is SVGAGI.

The V and J genes are TRBV18 and TRBJ1-4; a possible D gene is TRBD1 (5 bases). The V end was cut by 5 bases, the J end by 8 bases, with 27 bases between. Germline V gives CDR1 KGHSH, CDR2 LQKENI. CDR3 length: 18 amino acids. The CDR3 sequence is CASSSTGVQRRSGEKLFF. In DNA form, the CDR3 reads TGTGCCAGCTCATCCACAGGTGTGCAGCGAAGATCTGGGGAAAAACTGTTTTTT.

The J gene is TRBJ1-2, the V gene TRBV19; D is uncertain. This CDR3 comprises 14 residues. Trimming pared 4 bases from V and 1 base from J, leaving 10 bases between. Germline-derived CDR1 and CDR2 are LNHDA and SQIVND (reference sequence). The CDR3 bases are TGTGCCAGTAGTACGCCAGGCCTTAACTATGGCTACACCTTC. Encoded protein: CASSTPGLNYGYTF.

This clone was seen only once. V and J are TRBV18 and TRBJ2-2; 11 bases map to TRBD2. CDR1 is KGHSH and CDR2 is LQKENI in the germline V gene. With V trimmed by 1 base and J by 0 bases, 4 bases remained unmatched. CDR3 length: 18 residues. The CDR3 loop is CASSPLAGGPANTGELFF. DNA for the CDR3: TGTGCCAGCTCACCACTAGCGGGAGGGCCTGCGAACACCGGGGAGCTGTTTTTT.

V is TRBV20-1 and J is TRBJ2-7, with 7 bases aligning to TRBD2. This CDR3 region has 14 residues. Looked up from germline, CDR1 is DFQATT and CDR2 is SNEGSKA (reference sequence). The V gene end was trimmed by 3 bases and the J gene end by 2 bases; junction bases not matched to a gene: 7. The CDR3 coding sequence is TGCAGTGCTAGTGGGGGGGTCGGACCCTACGAGCAGTACTTC. This gives the protein CSASGGVGPYEQYF.

This clone was found once. The V call is TRBV13, the J call TRBJ1-5; 7 nucleotides agree with TRBD1. V lost 3 bases, J lost 5 bases, and 16 bases stayed unmatched. The CDR3 totals 18 residues. Germline V lookup: CDR1 PRHDT, CDR2 FYEKMQ (reference sequence). The CDR3 sequence is CASSLRARGTETYQPQHF. CDR3 coding DNA: TGTGCCAGCAGCTTGAGAGCTAGGGGGACAGAAACCTATCAGCCCCAGCATTTT.

Here the CDR3 DNA reads TGTGCCAGCAGTTACTCAGGGGGCCGGGACTATGGCTACACCTTC. Its translation is CASSYSGGRDYGYTF. The gene calls are TRBV6-5 and TRBJ1-2; 7 positions agree with TRBD1. The CDR3 consists of 15 residues. V was clipped by 0 bases and J by 3 bases; unmatched bases: 4. Germline CDR1 and CDR2: MNHEY and SVGAGI.

A single count supports this clone. The CDR3 DNA reads as TGTGCCAGCAGCCTCGGGAGGGTGAACTACGAGCAGTACTTC. This encodes CASSLGRVNYEQYF. This chain connects TRBV12-1 to TRBJ2-7; the D call in the table, TRBD2, was not verified against the DNA. TRBV12-1 constitutes a pseudogene. The CDR3 consists of 14 residues.

The gene calls are TRBV3-1 (or the pseudogene TRBV3-2) and TRBJ2-2; TRBD2 aligns across 10 bases. CDR3 length: 16 amino acids. Trimming removed 0 bases from V and 6 bases from J; junction bases left unmatched: 4. Looked up from germline, CDR1 is LGHDT and CDR2 is YNNKEL (reference sequence). CDR3: CASSQDLAGASGELFF. CDR3 coding DNA: TGTGCCAGCAGCCAAGATCTAGCGGGAGCTTCCGGGGAGCTGTTTTTT.

The V call is TRBV29-1, the J call TRBJ2-5; 11 positions agree with TRBD2. Germline V gene sequence: CDR1 SQVTM, CDR2 ANQGSEA. The J segment lost 2 bases and the V segment lost 6 bases, leaving 5 bases of the junction unmatched. The CDR3 length is 14 residues. The CDR3 sequence is CSVTGLAVQETQYF. The DNA for the CDR3 is TGCAGCGTCACGGGACTAGCGGTACAAGAGACCCAGTACTTC.

The chain is built from TRBV20-1 and TRBJ2-3; TRBD2 matches at 12 bases. Germline trimming cut 3 bases from V and 2 bases from J; bases unmatched to any gene: 9. The CDR3 has 17 amino acids. Germline V gives CDR1 DFQATT, CDR2 SNEGSKA (reference sequence). CDR3 DNA: TGCAGTGCTAGTGTCTGGACTAGCGGGACTTTCACAGATACGCAGTATTTT. Encoded protein: CSASVWTSGTFTDTQYF.

This chain links TRBV7-6 with TRBJ2-7, with a weak D call TRBD1 (6 bases). Germline CDR1 SGHVS, CDR2 FNYEAQ. The V end lost 2 bases, the J end lost 5 bases, and 7 bases lay between the germline ends. The CDR3 contains 12 residues. CDR3 sequence reads: CASSLQGNEQYF. In DNA, the CDR3 is TGTGCCAGCAGCTTACAGGGGAACGAGCAGTACTTC.

This clone was seen a single time. The chain couples TRBV14 to TRBJ1-5, with TRBD1 as a possible D gene (5 bases). CDR1 and CDR2 from the germline V gene are SGHDN and FVKESK. With 4 bases removed from V and 0 bases from J, the gap between germline ends came to 28 bases. The CDR3 length is 21 residues. CDR3 in amino acids: CASSLTGPGYINQNSNQPQHF. The CDR3, as DNA: TGTGCCAGCAGCCTTACAGGCCCAGGCTACATAAACCAAAATAGCAATCAGCCCCAGCATTTT.

The chain joins TRBV10-2 to TRBJ2-7; TRBD2 aligns across 9 bases. Germline V gene data show CDR1 as WSHSY and CDR2 as SAAADI. The CDR3 is made up of 14 amino acids. V gave up 8 bases and J gave up 2 bases; unmatched junction bases: 7. In DNA, the CDR3 is TGCGCCAGCGGTATTAGCGGGAGTGCCTACGAGCAGTACTTC. Translation gives CASGISGSAYEQYF.

This chain joins TRBV5-6 and TRBJ2-3; 14 bases are shared with TRBD2. Germline lookup yields CDR1 SGHDT and CDR2 YYEEEE. The CDR3 length is 17 residues. V dropped 4 bases and J dropped 2; count of bases not matched to a gene: 6. The CDR3 region is CASSPGLAGGITDTQYF. The CDR3 DNA follows: TGTGCCAGCAGCCCCGGACTAGCGGGAGGAATCACAGATACGCAGTATTTT.

The rearrangement links TRBV11-3 to TRBJ2-2; the D gene is possibly TRBD2 (5 bases). Germline-derived CDR1 and CDR2 are SGHNT and YENEEA. The germline V and J ends were trimmed by 6 bases and 0 bases, with 11 bases remaining between them. CDR3 length equals 15 residues. CDR3 nucleotide sequence: TGTGCCAGCAGAAAACCCGGGGCGAACACCGGGGAGCTGTTTTTT. Translating gives CASRKPGANTGELFF. Looking up the rest from reference TRBV11-3 and TRBJ2-2 gives the full variable domain: EAGVVQSPRYKIIEKKQPVAFWCNPISGHNTLYWYLQNLGQGPELLIRYENEEAVDDSQLPKDRFSAERLKGVDSTLKIQPAELGDSAVYLCASRKPGANTGELFFGEGSRLTVL.

In this sample, this clone turned up many times. The rearrangement joins TRBV30 to TRBJ1-2, with 7 bases matching TRBD1. The length of the CDR3 is 15 residues. The germline CDR1 and CDR2 sequences are GTSNPN and SVGIG (reference sequence). With V trimmed by 0 bases and J by 1 base, 5 bases remained unmatched. The CDR3 spells CAWSVLQGLNYGYTF. As DNA, the CDR3 is TGTGCCTGGAGTGTACTACAGGGGCTTAACTATGGCTACACCTTC.

The chain employs TRBV7-3 and TRBJ1-5; a weak D match, TRBD1 (6 bases). V lost 5 bases and J lost 0, with 17 bases in between. Per the germline V gene, CDR1 is SGHTA and CDR2 is FQGTGA. The CDR3 covers 17 residues. Here the CDR3 reads CASSPRQVGYSNQPQHF. The CDR3 bases are TGTGCCAGCAGCCCGCGACAGGTGGGATATAGCAATCAGCCCCAGCATTTT.

The J gene is TRBJ2-7, the V gene TRBV4-1, with D tentatively TRBD2 (5 bases). Trimming shortened V by 1 base and J by 6 bases, and 13 bases separated the two germline ends. Looked up from germline, CDR1 is MGHRA and CDR2 is YSYEKL. The CDR3 covers 14 residues. CDR3 in DNA: TGCGCCAGCAGCCAAGTCGGCCTAGCACCCGAGCAGTACTTC. As protein: CASSQVGLAPEQYF.

The CDR3 bases are TGTGCCAGCAGCGCACCCCGGGACAGAAATTCACCCCTCCACTTT. It is translated as CASSAPRDRNSPLHF. This rearrangement joins TRBV5-4 to TRBJ1-6; TRBD1 matches 7 bases. Germline V CDR1 and CDR2: SGHNT, YYREEE (reference sequence). The V segment lost 4 bases and the J segment 7 bases; nucleotides outside the gene matches: 8. The CDR3 loop spans 15 amino acids. The full variable domain, in which reference TRBV5-4 and TRBJ1-6 provide the parts outside the CDR3, is ETGVTQSPTHLIKTRGQQVTLRCSSQSGHNTVSWYQQALGQGPQFIFQYYREEENGRGNFPPRFSGLQFPNYSSELNVNALELDDSALYLCASSAPRDRNSPLHFGNGTRLTVT.

The chain recombines TRBV12-3 or TRBV12-4 with TRBJ2-2; 7 bases match TRBD2. The V segment lost 4 bases and the J segment 15 bases; nucleotides outside the gene matches: 8. The CDR3 length is 12 residues. CDR3 DNA: TGTGCCAGCAGTTCCCCTACTAGCGTGGTGTTTTTT. It specifies CASSSPTSVVFF.

A single count supports this clone. This chain joins TRBV2 and TRBJ1-5; D unclear. Between the trimmed V and J ends, which lost 3 bases and 5 bases, there was a span of 11 bases. The CDR3 length is 14 residues. In germline, CDR1 is SNHLY, CDR2 FYNNEI. CDR3 DNA: TGTGCCAGCAGTGACGGGGTTTTCGATCAGCCCCAGCATTTT. It codes for CASSDGVFDQPQHF.

This chain uses TRBV5-1 with TRBJ1-2; a weak D match, TRBD1 (5 bases). The germline CDR1 and CDR2 sequences are SGHRS and YFSETQ. Trimming removed 0 bases from V and 3 bases from J, with 6 bases in between. The CDR3 extends over 13 amino acids. CDR3 sequence: CASSLGGDYGYTF. For the CDR3, the DNA is TGCGCCAGCAGCTTGGGGGGCGACTATGGCTACACCTTC.